The rows below give T cell receptor beta chains drawn from one sample of a study of blood T cell repertoires in COVID-19. Clones were read by immunoSEQ multiplex PCR, and TCRdb kept only the in-frame ones, dropping some. This repertoire shows approximately 250,000 clones, 75% to 85% found once; its top ten account for 1.4%. The sequenced sample was peripheral blood. The receptors were gathered from a woman between 35 and 50 years old who had recovered from COVID-19. Each CDR3 is given with its conserved first and last residue. A D gene is named only where the DNA matches it firmly. Clone size, where shown, is once, few, many, or a class for clones that have expanded.

d_call j_call v_call clone_size cdr3_aa cdr3_nt
. TRBJ1-2 TRBV14 . CASSPGIYGYTF TGTGCCAGCAGCCCGGGGATCTATGGCTACACCTTC
TRBD1 TRBJ1-2 TRBV2 . CASSYDRAISGYTF TGTGCCAGCAGCTACGACAGGGCGATCAGTGGCTACACCTTC
. TRBJ1-3 TRBV6-6 . CASGGGTGNTIYF TGTGCCAGTGGGGGGGGCACTGGAAACACCATATATTTT
. TRBJ1-1 TRBV24-1 . CATSDAENTEAFF TGTGCCACCAGTGATGCAGAGAACACTGAAGCTTTCTTT
. TRBJ2-1 TRBV7-6 . CASSSIRGSLKTLHEQFF TGTGCCAGCAGCTCAATCCGAGGGAGTTTGAAAACCCTCCATGAGCAGTTCTTC
. TRBJ1-1 TRBV5-5 . CASSFPPNMNTEAFF TGTGCCAGCAGCTTCCCGCCGAACATGAACACTGAAGCTTTCTTT
. TRBJ2-2 TRBV4-3 . CASSQELSNTGELFF TGCGCCAGCAGCCAAGAACTCTCAAACACCGGGGAGCTGTTTTTT
. TRBJ1-4 TRBV7-9 . CASSFGSSVEKLFF TGTGCCAGCAGCTTTGGCAGTAGCGTCGAAAAACTGTTTTTT
. TRBJ2-5 TRBV10-3 once CAIRGGLQETQYF TGTGCCATCAGAGGCGGCCTCCAAGAGACCCAGTACTTC
TRBD2 TRBJ2-3 TRBV28 . CASSSIAGGTDTQYF TGTGCCAGCAGTTCTATAGCGGGGGGCACAGATACGCAGTATTTT
. TRBJ2-3 TRBV19 . CASSPYTDTQYF TGTGCCAGTAGCCCGTACACAGATACGCAGTATTTT
. TRBJ1-2 TRBV12-3/TRBV12-4 . CASREEGNYGYTF TGTGCCAGCAGGGAGGAAGGGAACTATGGCTACACCTTC
. TRBJ1-2 TRBV6-5 . CASSYSSQNDYGYTF TGTGCCAGCAGTTACTCGTCCCAGAATGACTATGGCTACACCTTC
. TRBJ2-2 TRBV12-5 . CASGLVLGENTGELFF TGTGCTAGTGGTTTGGTACTGGGCGAGAACACCGGGGAGCTGTTTTTT
TRBD1 TRBJ2-5 TRBV7-8 . CASSSGDRVKTQYF TGTGCCAGCAGCTCGGGCGACAGGGTGAAGACCCAGTACTTC
TRBD1 TRBJ2-5 TRBV27 . CASSDWTGNQETQYF TGTGCCAGCAGTGACTGGACAGGGAATCAAGAGACCCAGTACTTC
. TRBJ2-5 TRBV29-1 . CSVEGGQNHPETQYF TGCAGCGTTGAGGGCGGACAAAACCACCCGGAGACCCAGTACTTC
TRBD2 TRBJ2-7 TRBV10-3 . CAISEGTSGGKYEQYF TGTGCCATCAGTGAGGGGACTAGCGGGGGGAAGTACGAGCAGTACTTC
TRBD1 TRBJ1-1 TRBV5-5 . CASSFLRTGNTEAFF TGTGCCAGCAGCTTCCTAAGGACAGGGAACACTGAAGCTTTCTTT
TRBD2 TRBJ2-5 TRBV18 . CASSPLAGEIQETQYF TGTGCCAGCTCACCTCTAGCGGGGGAAATACAAGAGACCCAGTACTTC
. TRBJ1-1 TRBV25-1 few CASSDPGRANTEAFF TGTGCCAGCAGTGACCCAGGGAGGGCGAACACTGAAGCTTTCTTT
. TRBJ2-5 TRBV29-1 . CSVEVRRIQETQYF TGCAGCGTTGAAGTGAGGAGGATCCAAGAGACCCAGTACTTC
TRBD2 TRBJ2-3 TRBV2 . CASSEAWTSGGNTRDTQYF TGTGCCAGCAGTGAAGCCTGGACTAGCGGGGGAAATACCAGAGATACGCAGTATTTT
. TRBJ1-3 TRBV28 . CASSIGGGTSNTIYF TGTGCCAGCTCCATTGGGGGAGGTACCTCAAACACCATATATTTT
. TRBJ1-5 TRBV19 . CASSIGSQPQHF TGTGCCAGTAGTATAGGGAGCCAGCCCCAGCATTTT
. TRBJ2-1 TRBV7-6 . CASSLGGRDEQFF TGTGCCAGCAGCTTAGGGGGGCGCGATGAGCAGTTCTTC
TRBD1 TRBJ1-6 TRBV5-4 . CASSLGGTVNSPLHF TGTGCCAGCAGCTTGGGCGGGACAGTTAATTCACCCCTCCACTTT
TRBD1 TRBJ2-7 TRBV3-1/TRBV3-2 . CASSRTGQGYEQYF TGTGCCAGCAGCCGGACGGGACAGGGCTACGAGCAGTACTTC
TRBD1 TRBJ2-7 TRBV7-6 . CASSLALSGQGSYEQYF TGTGCCAGCAGCTTAGCGCTATCGGGACAGGGGTCCTACGAGCAGTACTTC
. TRBJ2-5 TRBV28 . CASSSPGVGEETQYF TGTGCCAGCAGTTCCCCAGGGGTGGGGGAAGAGACCCAGTACTTC
. TRBJ1-1 TRBV2 . CASRVRSEAFF TGTGCCAGCAGAGTTAGATCTGAAGCTTTCTTT
. TRBJ2-5 TRBV3-1/TRBV3-2 . CASSQENRGLVGETQYF TGTGCCAGCAGCCAAGAAAATCGGGGTCTAGTCGGGGAGACCCAGTACTTC
. TRBJ1-1 TRBV3-1/TRBV3-2 . CASSPRMSEAFF TGTGCCAGCAGCCCGAGGATGAGCGAAGCTTTCTTT
TRBD1 TRBJ1-1 TRBV7-9 . CASSQQGDTEAFF TGTGCCAGCAGCCAACAGGGGGACACTGAAGCTTTCTTT
. TRBJ2-3 TRBV20-1 . CSASEASFTDTQYF TGCAGTGCTAGTGAAGCGTCATTCACAGATACGCAGTATTTT
TRBD2 TRBJ2-7 TRBV6-5 . CASSSRTSGGQAEQYF TGTGCCAGCAGTTCTCGGACTAGCGGGGGCCAGGCCGAGCAGTACTTC
. TRBJ2-7 TRBV7-9 . CASSRDSHYEQYF TGTGCCAGCAGCCGAGACTCCCACTACGAGCAGTACTTC
. TRBJ1-6 TRBV19 . CASRRGARASYNSPLHF TGTGCCAGTAGAAGGGGCGCAAGGGCCTCCTATAATTCACCCCTCCACTTT
. TRBJ1-1 TRBV11-2 few CASSLTWTEAFF TGTGCCAGCAGCTTGACTTGGACTGAAGCTTTCTTT
TRBD1 TRBJ1-1 TRBV5-5 . CASSLQAGGGTEAFF TGTGCCAGCAGCTTGCAGGCAGGGGGCGGCACTGAAGCTTTCTTT
. TRBJ2-3 TRBV5-1 . CASSLQLLQITDTQYF TGCGCCAGCAGCTTGCAACTACTTCAGATCACAGATACGCAGTATTTT
TRBD2 TRBJ2-4 TRBV19 . CASGAGEKNIQYF TGTGCCAGTGGAGCGGGGGAGAAAAACATTCAGTACTTC
TRBD1 TRBJ1-6 TRBV6-5 . CASRGQSSYNSPLHF TGTGCCAGCAGGGGACAGAGCTCCTATAATTCACCCCTCCACTTT
TRBD1 TRBJ2-3 TRBV10-1 few CASRKDRGAVDTQYF TGCGCCAGCAGGAAGGACAGGGGAGCCGTAGATACGCAGTATTTT
TRBD2 TRBJ2-3 TRBV7-2 . CASSPVSRGGRDTQYF TGTGCCAGCAGCCCAGTGAGCCGGGGGGGGAGGGATACGCAGTATTTT